One T cell receptor (beta chain) is described in this entry. Its antigen is undetermined. Looked up from germline, CDR1 is SEHNR and CDR2 is FQNEAQ (reference sequence). The CDR3 runs to 14 residues. With 1 base removed from V and 7 bases from J, the gap between germline ends came to 14 bases. From the RT-PCR reads, TCRdb called clonotypes with MiXCR, one entry per CDR3 protein. Here the sample spans 650,000 to 800,000 distinct CDR3 sequences, about a fifth being singletons. This sample was taken from a study of response to subunit inactivated influenza vaccine. Study-level results: New T cells are recruited in small numbers by each seasonal influenza vaccination, according to the authors' suggestion.

Sample: PBMCs from blood, taken around 5 days after vaccination. The chain combines TRBV7-9 with TRBJ2-7; D is perhaps TRBD2 (5 bases). The clonotype originates from a man over 45 who received an inactivated influenza vaccine. As DNA, the CDR3 is TGTGCCAGCAGCTTAGGAGGCTGGCGGGTTGAGCAGTACTTC. As protein: CASSLGGWRVEQYF.